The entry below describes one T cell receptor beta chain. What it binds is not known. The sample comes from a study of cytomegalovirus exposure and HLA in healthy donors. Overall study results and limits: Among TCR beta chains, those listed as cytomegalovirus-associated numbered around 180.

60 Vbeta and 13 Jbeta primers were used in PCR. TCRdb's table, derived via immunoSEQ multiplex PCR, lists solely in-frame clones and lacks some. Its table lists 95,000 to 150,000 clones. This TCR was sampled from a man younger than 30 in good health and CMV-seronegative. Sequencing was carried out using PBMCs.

The CDR3 sequence is CASRGGVVAFF. CDR3 coding DNA: TGTGCCAGCAGGGGGGGGGTGGTAGCTTTCTTT. The V gene is TRBV25-1, the J gene TRBJ1-1; a possible D gene is TRBD1 (5 bases). CDR3 length: 11 amino acids. The germline gives CDR1 MGHDK, CDR2 SYGVNS. V gave up 6 bases and J gave up 10 bases, with 12 bases separating them.